This entry describes one TCR beta chain. This CDR3 region has 14 residues. V was shortened by 3 bases and J by 2 bases, with 8 bases between the two germline ends. Germline V gene lookup returns CDR1 KGHSH and CDR2 LQKENI. Measured with immunoSEQ multiplex PCR; TCRdb has only the in-frame clones, and not every one. The sample consists of roughly 150,000 clones, around nine tenths of them appearing once. The source of the sample is a study of T cell responses to AZD1222 COVID-19 vaccine. Study information: Recipients boosted at about 4 weeks or about 12 weeks are pooled.

The TCR originated in an adult in good health. The J gene is TRBJ1-3, the V gene TRBV18; D possibly corresponds to TRBD1 (6 bases). Sequences were derived from peripheral blood, sampled on day 0 of AZD1222 vaccination. Written as DNA, the CDR3 is TGTGCCAGCTCACCGTCAGGGGCTGGAAACACCATATATTTT. Protein product: CASSPSGAGNTIYF.